Listed below are T cell receptor beta chains from one sample, sequenced in a study of T cell responses to AZD1222 COVID-19 vaccine. Data came from immunoSEQ multiplex PCR; TCRdb stores just in-frame clones and leaves some out. The repertoire has 90,000 to 95,000 clones, about 88% of them found once; the top ten carry 15% to 20%. Sequences were derived from peripheral blood, sampled on day 0 of AZD1222 vaccination. The receptors come from an adult in good health. The CDR3 runs from the conserved cysteine through the conserved F or W. Fields, in order: J gene, V gene, clone size, D gene, CDR3 DNA, CDR3 protein. D genes are given only for firm matches. The listing skips clone size in some rows; elsewhere it reads once, few, many or a size class.

TRBJ1-2 TRBV29-1 few - TGCAGCGAGCTGCCGGGAACCAGCTTTGGGGGCTACACCTTC CSELPGTSFGGYTF
TRBJ1-2 TRBV5-5 - - TGTGCCAGCAGCTCAACAGGAAACTATGGCTACACCTTC CASSSTGNYGYTF
TRBJ1-5 TRBV2 - TRBD1 TGTGCCAGCAGTGCACGGACAGGGTACAGCAATCAGCCCCAGCATTTT CASSARTGYSNQPQHF
TRBJ1-1 TRBV5-4 - - TGTGCCAGCAGCTTGGACAGGAACACTGAAGCTTTCTTT CASSLDRNTEAFF
TRBJ2-4 TRBV6-5 - - TGTGCCAGCACTCGGGGACACCTAGCCAAAAACATTCAGTACTTC CASTRGHLAKNIQYF
TRBJ1-2 TRBV5-1 - - TGCGCCAGCAGCGTGTGGCCTCCCACTAACTATGGCTACACCTTC CASSVWPPTNYGYTF
TRBJ1-3 TRBV24-1 - - TGTGCCACCAGTGATTTACCTACAGGGCCTGGAAACACCATATATTTT CATSDLPTGPGNTIYF
TRBJ2-5 TRBV5-1 - - TGCGCCAGCAGCTTGTCGGCCGGGGTGGTGGGCCAAGAGACCCAGTACTTC CASSLSAGVVGQETQYF
TRBJ1-3 TRBV5-1 medium-sized - TGCGCCACCGGGGACGGAACTGGAAACACCATATATTTT CATGDGTGNTIYF
TRBJ1-2 TRBV27 once - TGTGCCAGCAGTTTAGGACTAAACTATGGCTACACCTTC CASSLGLNYGYTF
TRBJ2-5 TRBV6-5 - TRBD2 TGTGCCAGCAGTTACGGCGGGAGGCGTCTGGAGACCCAGTACTTC CASSYGGRRLETQYF
TRBJ1-1 TRBV6-6 - - TGTGCCAGCGCCCCCGGCGAGGGAATAAACACTGAAGCTTTCTTT CASAPGEGINTEAFF
TRBJ2-3 TRBV7-2 once - TGTGCCAGCAGCTTAGGACTTACTTCTAGCACAGATACGCAGTATTTT CASSLGLTSSTDTQYF
TRBJ2-1 TRBV28 - - TGTGCCAGCAGTTTTTCGTATGTTTCCAATGAGCAGTTCTTC CASSFSYVSNEQFF
TRBJ2-3 TRBV7-2 - - TGTGCCAGCAGCTCCCTACGGGATACGCAGTATTTT CASSSLRDTQYF
TRBJ1-2 TRBV7-2 - - TGTGCCAGCAGTCAACAAGCAAGGGAATCTAACTATGGCTACACCTTC CASSQQARESNYGYTF
TRBJ2-7 TRBV21-1 - - TGTGCCAGCAGCAAAAAGGGCAGCTCCTACGAGCAGTACTTC CASSKKGSSYEQYF
TRBJ2-5 TRBV5-6 - - TGTGCCAGCAGCCCCGTTTCGAGAGGGACCCAGTACTTC CASSPVSRGTQYF
TRBJ2-2 TRBV20-1 once TRBD1 TGCAGTGCTAGTAAGGCAGGGGGCCGGACCGGGGAGCTGTTTTTT CSASKAGGRTGELFF
TRBJ2-2 TRBV3-1/TRBV3-2 few - TGTGCCAGCAGCCAACATCCCCAGGTCGGGGAGCTGTTTTTT CASSQHPQVGELFF
TRBJ1-3 TRBV11-2 - - TGTGCCAGCAGCCGATCTGGAAACACCATATATTTT CASSRSGNTIYF
TRBJ1-3 TRBV6-5 - - TGTGCCAGCAGTTATCGAAACACCATATATTTT CASSYRNTIYF
TRBJ1-6 TRBV28 - TRBD1 TGTGCCAGCAGTCCCGGGGGACAGATCTATAATTCACCCCTCCACTTT CASSPGGQIYNSPLHF
TRBJ2-3 TRBV7-3 - - TGTGCCAGCAGCTTCGGCAGGGGCCAGAATACGCAGTATTTT CASSFGRGQNTQYF
TRBJ1-5 TRBV21-1 once - TGTGCCAGCACCTCCTGGCAGGGGCCGCCCCAGCATTTT CASTSWQGPPQHF
TRBJ2-7 TRBV20-1 - TRBD1 TGCAGTGCAGGACAGGGGAACGAGCAGTACTTC CSAGQGNEQYF
TRBJ2-3 TRBV7-8 - - TGTGCCAGCAGCTTAGGTTTAGCATACCGCACAGATACACAGTATTTT CASSLGLAYRTDTQYF
TRBJ2-1 TRBV12-3/TRBV12-4 - TRBD2 TGTGCCAGCAGTCTCCTAGCGGGAAATGAGCAGTTCTTC CASSLLAGNEQFF
TRBJ1-5 TRBV5-1 - - TGCGCCAGCAGCTTGGGGGCATCTAATAGCAATCAGCCCCAGCATTTT CASSLGASNSNQPQHF
TRBJ1-4 TRBV5-5 - TRBD1 TGTGCCAGCAGTCCGCGGGGACAGGGGCTTGGTGATGAAAAACTGTTTTTT CASSPRGQGLGDEKLFF
TRBJ2-5 TRBV19 - - TGTGCCAGTAGGACCCTAGCCCAAGAGACCCAGTACTTC CASRTLAQETQYF
TRBJ2-1 TRBV19 once TRBD2 TGTGCCAGTAGTATGCTAGCGGGGGGCCATGAGCAGTTCTTC CASSMLAGGHEQFF
TRBJ1-2 TRBV5-4 - - TGTGCCAGCAGCCAGGACGAAGTCTATGGCTACACCTTC CASSQDEVYGYTF
TRBJ1-4 TRBV3-1/TRBV3-2 - TRBD1 TGTGCCAGCAGCCTTCGTAAGGGGGCGGGCGAAAAACTGTTTTTT CASSLRKGAGEKLFF
TRBJ2-7 TRBV7-2 - TRBD2 TGTGCCAGCAGCCCACCAGGGCTAGCGGGGAAGGGGCAGTACTTC CASSPPGLAGKGQYF
TRBJ1-5 TRBV7-2 once - TGTGCCAGCAGCCCCTCCGGGACGCGGTCGAATCAGCCCCAGCATTTT CASSPSGTRSNQPQHF
TRBJ2-3 TRBV5-1 - - TGCGCCAGCAGCTTTAGTGCGCGAAGCACAGATACGCAGTATTTT CASSFSARSTDTQYF
TRBJ1-3 TRBV2 - TRBD1 TGTGCCAGCAGGGCGGGACAGGGTGGAAACACCATATATTTT CASRAGQGGNTIYF
TRBJ2-2 TRBV29-1 once TRBD2 TGCAGCGTTCAGGGAGCGGGGACCGGGGAGCTGTTTTTT CSVQGAGTGELFF
TRBJ2-7 TRBV19 - TRBD1 TGTGCCAGTAGGGGGACAGGGGACTCCTACGAGCAGTACTTC CASRGTGDSYEQYF
TRBJ2-3 TRBV12-3/TRBV12-4 few - TGTGCCAGCGGTTGGAGCGGCACAGATACGCAGTATTTT CASGWSGTDTQYF
TRBJ2-1 TRBV18 - - TGTGCCAGCTCAAGGACTGAGGTGATCAATGAGCAGTTCTTC CASSRTEVINEQFF
TRBJ2-7 TRBV18 - - TGTGCCAGCTCACCAAGGGACGAAACTCTATACGAGCAGTACTTC CASSPRDETLYEQYF
TRBJ2-7 TRBV28 - - TGTGCCAGCAGTGAGGAAACATCCTACGAGCAGTACTTC CASSEETSYEQYF
TRBJ2-3 TRBV4-3 - - TGCGCCAGCAGCGACAGCGCCCGCACAGATACGCAGTATTTT CASSDSARTDTQYF
TRBJ2-7 TRBV7-9 - TRBD2 TGTGCCAGCAGCTTTAGCGGGAGCACGGGGGAGCAGTACTTC CASSFSGSTGEQYF
TRBJ2-2 TRBV5-1 - TRBD1 TGCGCCAGCGCCGGGACAGGGGGCAGGAGCACCGGGGAGCTGTTTTTT CASAGTGGRSTGELFF